This T cell receptor (beta chain) was captured by sequencing in a study of OX40 agonist ivuxolimab in advanced cancers. Across the study: Ivuxolimab, which is an agonistic anti-OX40 (CD134) antibody, was administered to the patients. Dose-escalation patients' cancers were hepatocellular carcinoma, melanoma, renal cell or head and neck cancer. Overall study findings and caveats: By week 6 at 0.1 to 3.0 mg/kg, blood CD4+ and CD8+ T cells had expanded clonally. The authors also found low normalized T-cell clonal expansion in some nonresponders.

This clone is a singleton in its sample. Its matching antigen is unknown. Its ends do not fully match the called genes, so a read error is possible. The CDR3 length is 13 residues. The germline CDR1 and CDR2 sequences are SGHVS and FQNEAQ. Using immunoSEQ multiplex PCR, the repertoire was profiled, and TCRdb retains in-frame clones only, with some absent. The data contain some 50,000 clones, approximately 90% of them seen just once; the ten biggest clones take up approximately 1.6%. The V and J genes are TRBV7-8 and TRBJ2-5; 8 nucleotides line up with TRBD1. The specimen was CD4+ or CD8+ T cells sorted from blood, collected in a trial of the OX40 agonist ivuxolimab. This clonotype was obtained from an adult with an advanced solid tumor such as melanoma, head and neck, liver or kidney cancer. CDR3 in DNA: TGTGCCAGCAGTTCAGACAGGGGAGAGACCCCAAACTTC. This gives the protein CASSSDRGETPNF.